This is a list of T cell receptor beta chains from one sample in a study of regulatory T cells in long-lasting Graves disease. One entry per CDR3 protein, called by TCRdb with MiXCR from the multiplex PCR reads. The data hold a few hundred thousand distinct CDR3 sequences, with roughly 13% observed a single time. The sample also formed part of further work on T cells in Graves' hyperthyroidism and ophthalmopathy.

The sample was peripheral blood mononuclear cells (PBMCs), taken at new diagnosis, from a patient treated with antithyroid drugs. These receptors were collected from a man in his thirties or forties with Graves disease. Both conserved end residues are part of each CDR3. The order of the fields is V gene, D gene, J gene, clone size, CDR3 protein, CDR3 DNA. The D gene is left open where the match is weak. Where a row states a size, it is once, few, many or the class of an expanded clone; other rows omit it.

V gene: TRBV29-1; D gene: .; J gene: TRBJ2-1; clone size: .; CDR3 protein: CSSSGLSGLIYNEQFF; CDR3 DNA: TGCAGCTCCTCGGGGCTTTCGGGACTGATATACAATGAGCAGTTCTTC
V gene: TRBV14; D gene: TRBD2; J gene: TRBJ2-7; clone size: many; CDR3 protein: CASSPSSRREGYEQYF; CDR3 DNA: TGTGCCAGCAGCCCCTCCAGCAGACGGGAGGGTTACGAGCAGTACTTC
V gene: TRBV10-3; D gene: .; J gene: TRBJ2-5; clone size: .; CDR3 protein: CAISEGRWRTQETQYF; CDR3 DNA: TGTGCCATCAGTGAAGGGAGATGGCGGACCCAAGAGACCCAGTACTTC
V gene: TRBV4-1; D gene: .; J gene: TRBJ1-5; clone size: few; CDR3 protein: CASSQDGHRNQPQHF; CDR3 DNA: TGCGCCAGCAGCCAAGATGGCCACAGAAATCAGCCCCAGCATTTT
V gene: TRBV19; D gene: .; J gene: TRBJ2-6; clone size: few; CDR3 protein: CASSIEEGANVLTF; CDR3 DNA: TGTGCCAGTAGTATAGAAGAGGGGGCCAACGTCCTGACTTTC
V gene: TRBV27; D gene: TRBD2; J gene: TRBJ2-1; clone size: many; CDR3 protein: CASSSLAGGGNEQFF; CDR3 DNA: TGTGCCAGCAGTTCTCTAGCGGGAGGAGGTAATGAGCAGTTCTTC
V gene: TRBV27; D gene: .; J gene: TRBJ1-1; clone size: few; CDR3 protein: CASSPNPPGAEAFF; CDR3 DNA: TGTGCCAGCAGTCCCAACCCCCCTGGAGCTGAAGCTTTCTTT
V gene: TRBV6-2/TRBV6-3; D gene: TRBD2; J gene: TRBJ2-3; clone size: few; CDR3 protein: CASSYGLAGGADTQYF; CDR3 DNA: TGTGCCAGCAGTTATGGACTAGCGGGAGGGGCAGATACGCAGTATTTT
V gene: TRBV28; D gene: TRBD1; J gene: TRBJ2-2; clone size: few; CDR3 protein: CATQTGRTGELFF; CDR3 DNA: TGTGCCACACAGACAGGGAGAACCGGGGAGCTGTTTTTT
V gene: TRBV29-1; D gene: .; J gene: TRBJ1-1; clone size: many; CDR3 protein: CSGHDLTEAFF; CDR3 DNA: TGCAGCGGTCATGACTTGACTGAAGCTTTCTTT
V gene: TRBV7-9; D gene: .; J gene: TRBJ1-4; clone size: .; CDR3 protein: CASSYTGLTNEKLFF; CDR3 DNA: TGTGCCAGCAGCTATACGGGTTTAACTAATGAAAAACTGTTTTTT
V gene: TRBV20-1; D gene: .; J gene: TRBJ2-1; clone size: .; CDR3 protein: CSARTGYNEQSF; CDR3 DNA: TGCAGTGCCCGGACTGGCTACAATGAGCAGTCCTTC
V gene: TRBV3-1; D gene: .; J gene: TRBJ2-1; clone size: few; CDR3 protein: CASSSAGDEQFF; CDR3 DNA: TGTGCCAGCAGCTCTGCCGGGGATGAGCAGTTCTTC
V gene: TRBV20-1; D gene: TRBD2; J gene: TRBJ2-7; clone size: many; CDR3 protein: CSAWTSGLPYEQYF; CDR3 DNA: TGCAGTGCTTGGACTAGCGGCCTTCCCTACGAGCAGTACTTC
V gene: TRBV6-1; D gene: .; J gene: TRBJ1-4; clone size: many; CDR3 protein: CASRIKPWATNEKLFF; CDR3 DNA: TGTGCCAGCAGAATCAAGCCGTGGGCAACTAATGAAAAACTGTTTTTT
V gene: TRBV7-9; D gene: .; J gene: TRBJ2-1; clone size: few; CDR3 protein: CASSLRRDPDNEQFF; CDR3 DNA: TGTGCCAGCAGCTTACGGCGGGACCCTGATAATGAGCAGTTCTTC
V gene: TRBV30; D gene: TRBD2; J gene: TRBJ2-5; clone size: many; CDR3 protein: CAWRLGGVQETQYF; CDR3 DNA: TGTGCCTGGAGGCTCGGGGGGGTCCAAGAGACCCAGTACTTC
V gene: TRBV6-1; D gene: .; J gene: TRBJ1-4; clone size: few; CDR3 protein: CASGATTSAKLFF; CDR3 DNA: TGTGCCAGCGGGGCCACAACCTCGGCAAAACTGTTTTTT
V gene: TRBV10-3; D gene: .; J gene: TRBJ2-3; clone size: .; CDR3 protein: CAIREAAGSTDTQYF; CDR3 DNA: TGTGCCATCAGAGAGGCTGCGGGGAGCACAGATACGCAGTATTTT
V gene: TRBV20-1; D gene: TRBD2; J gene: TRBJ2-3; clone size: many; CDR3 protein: CSARLASGGGTDTQYF; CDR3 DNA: TGCAGTGCTAGGTTGGCTAGCGGGGGGGGCACAGATACGCAGTATTTT
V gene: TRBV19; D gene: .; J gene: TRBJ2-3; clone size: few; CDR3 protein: CASSTGVSTDTQYF; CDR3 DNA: TGTGCCAGTAGTACAGGGGTCAGCACAGATACGCAGTATTTT
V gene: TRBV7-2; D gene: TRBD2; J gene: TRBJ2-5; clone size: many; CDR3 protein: CASSSLAGMETQYF; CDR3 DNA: TGTGCCAGCAGTTCCTTAGCGGGAATGGAGACCCAGTACTTC
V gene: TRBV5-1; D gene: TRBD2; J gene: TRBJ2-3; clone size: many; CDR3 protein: CASSLGLVSDTQYF; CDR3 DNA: TGCGCCAGCAGCCTGGGACTAGTATCAGATACGCAGTATTTT
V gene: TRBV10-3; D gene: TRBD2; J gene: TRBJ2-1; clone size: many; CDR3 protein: CAISESNTPTSGREQFF; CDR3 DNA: TGTGCCATCAGTGAGTCGAACACTCCGACTAGCGGTCGTGAGCAGTTCTTC
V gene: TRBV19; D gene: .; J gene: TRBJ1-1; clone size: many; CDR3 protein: CASMAGQGKGFF; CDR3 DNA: TGTGCCAGCATGGCGGGTCAGGGCAAGGGTTTCTTT
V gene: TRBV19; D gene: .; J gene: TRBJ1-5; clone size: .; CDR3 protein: CASSIVSRGSNQPQHF; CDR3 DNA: TGTGCCAGTAGTATAGTCTCCAGGGGTAGCAATCAGCCCCAGCATTTT
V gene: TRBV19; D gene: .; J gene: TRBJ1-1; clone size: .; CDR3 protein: CASSIVVNMNTEAFF; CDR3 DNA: TGTGCCAGTAGTATCGTGGTCAATATGAACACTGAAGCTTTCTTT
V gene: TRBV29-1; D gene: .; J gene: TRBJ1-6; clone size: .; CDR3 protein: CSAKRDYNSLLHF; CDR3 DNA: TGCAGCGCCAAGAGGGACTATAATTCACTCCTCCACTTT
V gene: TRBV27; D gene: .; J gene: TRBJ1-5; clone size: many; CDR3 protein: CASSLGQHSNQPQHF; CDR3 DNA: TGTGCCAGCAGTTTAGGGCAGCATAGCAATCAGCCCCAGCATTTT
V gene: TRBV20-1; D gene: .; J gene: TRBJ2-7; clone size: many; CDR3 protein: CSARDRDRGPYF; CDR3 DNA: TGCAGTGCTAGAGATCGGGACCGGGGGCCGTACTTC
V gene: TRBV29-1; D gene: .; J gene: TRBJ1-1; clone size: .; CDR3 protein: CSVGGGGTEAFF; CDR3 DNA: TGCAGCGTGGGCGGTGGGGGAACTGAAGCTTTCTTT
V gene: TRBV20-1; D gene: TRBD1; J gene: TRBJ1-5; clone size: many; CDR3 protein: CSARVGGVTGTNQPQHF; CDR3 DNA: TGCAGTGCTAGAGTCGGCGGCGTGACAGGGACTAATCAGCCCCAGCATTTT
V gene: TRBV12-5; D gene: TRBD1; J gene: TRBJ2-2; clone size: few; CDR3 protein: CASGRTGGTGELFF; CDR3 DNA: TGTGCTAGTGGACGGACAGGGGGGACCGGGGAGCTGTTTTTT
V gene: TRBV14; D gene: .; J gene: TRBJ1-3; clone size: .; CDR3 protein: CASSQGRLRSSGNTIYF; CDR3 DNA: TGTGCCAGCAGCCAAGGGAGACTAAGGTCCTCTGGAAACACCATATATTTT
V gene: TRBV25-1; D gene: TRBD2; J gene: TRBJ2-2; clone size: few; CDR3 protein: CASDGLARRSGELFF; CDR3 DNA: TGTGCCAGCGATGGACTAGCGAGACGTTCCGGGGAGCTGTTTTTT
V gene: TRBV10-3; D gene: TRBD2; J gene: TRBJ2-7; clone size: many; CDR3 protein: CAISESQIVAGARNEQYF; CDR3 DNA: TGTGCCATCAGTGAGTCCCAGATAGTGGCGGGAGCGAGAAACGAGCAGTACTTC
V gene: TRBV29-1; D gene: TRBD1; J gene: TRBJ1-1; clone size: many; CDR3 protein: CSVTFNRGLRTEAFF; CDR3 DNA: TGCAGCGTGACCTTTAACAGGGGGCTGAGGACTGAAGCTTTCTTT
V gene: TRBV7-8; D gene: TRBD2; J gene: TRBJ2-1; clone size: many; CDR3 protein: CASSLSSGLAGVEQFF; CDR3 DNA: TGTGCCAGCAGCTTATCTTCGGGGCTAGCGGGAGTTGAGCAGTTCTTC
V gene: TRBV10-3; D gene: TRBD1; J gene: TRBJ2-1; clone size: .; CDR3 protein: CATSPGGSYNEQFF; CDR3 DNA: TGTGCAACATCCCCAGGGGGCTCCTACAATGAGCAGTTCTTC
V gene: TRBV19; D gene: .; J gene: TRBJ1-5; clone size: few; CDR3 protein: CASSRDDGNQPQHF; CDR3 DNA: TGTGCCAGTAGCCGGGACGATGGCAATCAGCCCCAGCATTTT
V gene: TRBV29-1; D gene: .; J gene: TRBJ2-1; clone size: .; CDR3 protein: CSVGVTAKRDEQFF; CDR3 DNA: TGCAGCGTTGGGGTTACAGCGAAAAGGGATGAGCAGTTCTTC
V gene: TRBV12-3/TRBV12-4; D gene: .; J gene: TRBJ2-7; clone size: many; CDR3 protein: CASSLGTGWYEQYF; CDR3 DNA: TGTGCCAGCAGCCTCGGGACGGGATGGTACGAGCAGTACTTC
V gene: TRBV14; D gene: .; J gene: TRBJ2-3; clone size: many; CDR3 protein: CASSRSGPDTQYF; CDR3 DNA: TGTGCCAGCAGCCGCTCGGGGCCAGATACGCAGTATTTT
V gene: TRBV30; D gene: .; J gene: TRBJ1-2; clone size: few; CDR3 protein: CAWSGAGANYGYTF; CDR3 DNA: TGTGCCTGGAGTGGAGCAGGGGCTAACTATGGCTACACCTTC
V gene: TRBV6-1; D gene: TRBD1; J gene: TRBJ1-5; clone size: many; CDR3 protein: CASSPISGTARNQPQHF; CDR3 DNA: TGTGCCAGCAGTCCAATCTCCGGGACAGCTCGCAATCAGCCCCAGCATTTT
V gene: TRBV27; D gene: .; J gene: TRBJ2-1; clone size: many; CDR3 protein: CASSWRSYNEQFF; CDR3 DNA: TGTGCCAGCAGCTGGAGATCCTACAATGAGCAGTTCTTC
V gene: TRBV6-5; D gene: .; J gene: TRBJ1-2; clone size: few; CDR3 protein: CASSYGRSYGYTF; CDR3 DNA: TGTGCCAGCAGTTACGGGCGATCCTATGGCTACACCTTC
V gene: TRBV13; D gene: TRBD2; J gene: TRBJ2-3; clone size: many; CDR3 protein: CASSPQLAGGLPPDTQYF; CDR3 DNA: TGTGCCAGCAGCCCCCAACTAGCGGGAGGTCTGCCCCCAGATACGCAGTATTTT
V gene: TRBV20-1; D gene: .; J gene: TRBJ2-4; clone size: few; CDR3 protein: CSAEGAGGLGIQYF; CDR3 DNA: TGCAGTGCGGAGGGGGCTGGGGGCTTAGGCATTCAGTACTTC
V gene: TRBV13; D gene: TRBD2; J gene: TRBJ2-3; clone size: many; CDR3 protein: CASSTTLAGVSDTQYF; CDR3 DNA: TGTGCCAGCAGCACGACCCTAGCGGGAGTGTCAGATACGCAGTATTTT
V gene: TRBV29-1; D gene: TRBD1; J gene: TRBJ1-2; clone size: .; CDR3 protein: CSALQGGGYYGYTF; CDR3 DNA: TGCAGCGCCCTTCAGGGGGGGGGCTACTATGGCTACACCTTC
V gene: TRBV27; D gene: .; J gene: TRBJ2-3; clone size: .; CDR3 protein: CASSIIRLSTDTQYF; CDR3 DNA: TGTGCCAGCAGTATTATCAGATTGTCCACAGATACGCAGTATTTT
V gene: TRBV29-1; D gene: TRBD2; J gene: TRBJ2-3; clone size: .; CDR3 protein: CSVEGLAGKELSTDTQYF; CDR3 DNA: TGCAGCGTTGAGGGACTAGCGGGAAAAGAATTAAGCACAGATACGCAGTATTTT
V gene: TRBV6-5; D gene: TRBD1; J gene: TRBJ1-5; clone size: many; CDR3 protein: CASSYGGQGNQPQHF; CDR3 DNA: TGTGCCAGCAGTTACGGGGGACAGGGCAATCAGCCCCAGCATTTT
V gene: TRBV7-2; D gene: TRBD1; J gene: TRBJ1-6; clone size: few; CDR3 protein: CASSLLQGAGSPLHF; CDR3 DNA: TGTGCCAGCAGCTTACTTCAGGGGGCAGGTTCACCCCTCCACTTT
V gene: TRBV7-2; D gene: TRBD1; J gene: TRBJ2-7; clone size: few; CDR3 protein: CASSLTTGVNSYEQYF; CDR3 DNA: TGTGCCAGCAGCTTAACCACAGGGGTAAACTCCTACGAGCAGTACTTC
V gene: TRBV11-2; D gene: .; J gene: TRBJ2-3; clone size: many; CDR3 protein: CASSLDQSPLTGWDTDTQYF; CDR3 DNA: TGTGCCAGCAGCTTAGATCAAAGTCCTCTCACAGGGTGGGACACAGATACGCAGTATTTT